This entry is about one T cell receptor delta chain. This clone is described as large (0.1 to 1%). There is no known antigen for this receptor. Base qualities are not recorded, but no much larger clone differs from it by a single base. This sample includes further DNA sequences coding for the same CDR3. The sample belongs to a study of gamma-delta T cells after stem cell transplantation (dated by TCRdb to the mid-2010s). The receptor library was made with RT-PCR. Sequenced using an Illumina MiSeq. Identical DNA sequences were merged into single rows after TCRdb reprocessed the public reads with CATT. This sample comprises 1,500 or so delta-chain clones, more than 2% of them detected only once. Clones ranked in the top ten supply less than 60% of the sample. This clonotype originated in a human donor. It is not recorded whose cells these are; they may come from a transplant donor. The sequenced sample was gamma-delta T cells.

The CDR3 sequence is CACDALGDTRDKLIF. The DNA is TGTGCCTGTGACGCCTTGGGGGATACGAGGGATAAACTCATCTTT. The rearranged segments are TRDV2 and TRDJ1, with 11 bases aligning to TRDD3. At the junction V is shortened by 3 bases and J by 5 bases; bases outside the gene matches: 7. The CDR3 contains 15 residues, cysteine and phenylalanine counted. Of all the DNA, just the CDR3 is kept, 45 bases in frame from base 1. CDR1 and CDR2, per the germline V gene, are GEAIGNYY and EKD.